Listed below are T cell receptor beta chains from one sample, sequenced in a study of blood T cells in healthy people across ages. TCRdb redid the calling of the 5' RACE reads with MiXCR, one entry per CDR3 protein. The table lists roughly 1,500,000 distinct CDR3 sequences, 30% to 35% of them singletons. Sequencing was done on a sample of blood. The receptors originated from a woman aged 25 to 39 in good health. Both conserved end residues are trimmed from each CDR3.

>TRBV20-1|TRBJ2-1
SQMQREGSYNEQF
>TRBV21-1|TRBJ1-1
ASSKSAITGRGGGTEAF
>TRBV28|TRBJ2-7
ASSTPRLAGGWSYEQY
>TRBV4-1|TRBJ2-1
ATSPLTSGNNEQF
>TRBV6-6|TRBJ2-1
ASSTREGNEQF
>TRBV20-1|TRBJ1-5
SARDGAGINQPQH
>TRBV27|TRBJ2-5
ASSPVAGAKRETQY
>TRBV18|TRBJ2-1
ASSQQGGKSYNEQF
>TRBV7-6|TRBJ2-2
ASSLGPGTNTGELF
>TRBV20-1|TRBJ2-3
SALAGGPRTDTQY
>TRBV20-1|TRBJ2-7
SAREGRGGSYEQY
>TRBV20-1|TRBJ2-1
SARGPGGTNEQF
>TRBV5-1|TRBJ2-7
ASNTGQGREQY
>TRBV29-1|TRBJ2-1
SVGEVEQF
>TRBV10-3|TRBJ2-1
AISESSSGTAYNEQF
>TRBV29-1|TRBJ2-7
SVSYRGPSPEQY
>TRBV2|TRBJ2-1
ASGTEGAYSNEQF
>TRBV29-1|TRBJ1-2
SVEVAQGHYGYT
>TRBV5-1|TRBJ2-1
ASSTGTGDNEQF
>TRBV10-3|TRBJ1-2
AISDGLHHGYT
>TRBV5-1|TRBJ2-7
ASSRGEISSYEQY
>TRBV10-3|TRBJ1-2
AIGGSTVFDGYT
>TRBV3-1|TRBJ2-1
ASSPDPRNEQF
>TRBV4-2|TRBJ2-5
ASSQPIGPQETQY
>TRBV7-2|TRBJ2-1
ASSRSVSGKYNEQF
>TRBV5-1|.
ASSLATGDPIYEQY
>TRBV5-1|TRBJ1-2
ASALPGQREGYT
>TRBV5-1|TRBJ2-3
ASCDPAAGSTDTQY
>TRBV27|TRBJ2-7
ASSKIPSYEQY
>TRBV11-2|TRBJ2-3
ASSLYGQGFTDTQY